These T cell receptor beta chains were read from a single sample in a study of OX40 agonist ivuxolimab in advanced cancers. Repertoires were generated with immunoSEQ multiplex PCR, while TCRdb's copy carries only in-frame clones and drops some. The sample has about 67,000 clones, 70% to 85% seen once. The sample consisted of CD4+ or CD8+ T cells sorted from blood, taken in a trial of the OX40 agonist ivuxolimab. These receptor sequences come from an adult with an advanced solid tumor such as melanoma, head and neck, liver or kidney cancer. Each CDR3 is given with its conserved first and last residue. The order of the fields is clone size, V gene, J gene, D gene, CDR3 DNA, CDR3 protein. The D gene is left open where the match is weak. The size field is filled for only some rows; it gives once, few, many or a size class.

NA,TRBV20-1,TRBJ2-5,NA,TGCAGTTATACAGGGAAAGAGACCCAGTACTTC,CSYTGKETQYF
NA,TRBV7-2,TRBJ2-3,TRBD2,TGTGCCAGCAGCTTAAGACTAGCGGGGGAGGGGACAGATACGCAGTATTTT,CASSLRLAGEGTDTQYF
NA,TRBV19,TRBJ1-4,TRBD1,TGTGCCAGTGCCGCCGGGGGGACAGGCGTGTCGAGTGAAAAACTGTTTTTT,CASAAGGTGVSSEKLFF
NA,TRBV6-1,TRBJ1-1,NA,TGTGCCAGCAGTGAAACAGGGAGAGACGCTGAAGCTTTCTTT,CASSETGRDAEAFF
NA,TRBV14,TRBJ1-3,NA,TGTGCCAGCAGCCAAGAAATAGTCCCTGGAAACACCATATATTTT,CASSQEIVPGNTIYF
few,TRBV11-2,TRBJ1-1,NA,TGTGCCAGCAGCTTGAACACTGAAGCTTTCTTT,CASSLNTEAFF
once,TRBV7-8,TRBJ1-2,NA,TGTGCCAGCAGCTTAAATCGAAGGTCCTATGGCTACACCTTC,CASSLNRRSYGYTF
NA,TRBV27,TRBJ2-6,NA,TGTGCCAGCAGTCCGGGGACGGAGGACCACTCTGGGGCCAACGTCCTGACTTTC,CASSPGTEDHSGANVLTF
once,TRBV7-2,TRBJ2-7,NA,TGTGCCAGCAGCTTAGTCTGGACCGTCTACGAGCAGTACTTC,CASSLVWTVYEQYF
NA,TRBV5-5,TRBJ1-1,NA,TGTGCCAGCAGCTTGGATCTGATAGGCACTGAAGCTTTCTTT,CASSLDLIGTEAFF
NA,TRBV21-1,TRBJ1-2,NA,TGTGCCAGCAGCAAAAAAAGACCCACGTGGCAGGAGGGGCGTGGCTACACCTTC,CASSKKRPTWQEGRGYTF
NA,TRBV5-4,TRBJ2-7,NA,TGTGCCAGCAGCTTGCCTGGATACGAGCAGTACTTC,CASSLPGYEQYF
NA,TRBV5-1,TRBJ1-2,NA,TGCGCCAGCAGCTTGGACCCCTTTAGAGGGTACTACACCTTC,CASSLDPFRGYYTF
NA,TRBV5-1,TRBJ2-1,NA,TGCGCCAGCAGCTTGACAGGGAGCGAGGGTGAGCAGTTCTTC,CASSLTGSEGEQFF
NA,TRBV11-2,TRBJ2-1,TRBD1,TGTGCCAGCAGCTCCGGACAGGTCCTGCACAATGAGCAGTTCTTC,CASSSGQVLHNEQFF
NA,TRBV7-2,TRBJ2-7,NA,TGTGCCAGCAGCTTAGATGGCAGGGGATCCTACGAGCAGTACTTC,CASSLDGRGSYEQYF
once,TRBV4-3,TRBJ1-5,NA,TGCGCCAGCAGCCAGGATACAGGAGGATATCAGCCCCAGCATTTT,CASSQDTGGYQPQHF
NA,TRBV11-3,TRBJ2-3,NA,TGTGCCAGCAGCTTAGGGCTAGCTGGGGGAGGCGATACGCAGTATTTT,CASSLGLAGGGDTQYF
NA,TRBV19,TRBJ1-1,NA,TGTGCCAGTGGGGAGGCGGTGCGGACTGAAGCTTTCTTT,CASGEAVRTEAFF
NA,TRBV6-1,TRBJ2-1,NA,TGTGCCAGCAGTGAACTCAGGGCCTCCTACAATGAGCAGTTCTTC,CASSELRASYNEQFF
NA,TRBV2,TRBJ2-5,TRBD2,TGTGCCAGCCGGGGGAGCGGGGGGTTTGGGACCCAGTACTTC,CASRGSGGFGTQYF
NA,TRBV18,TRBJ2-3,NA,TGTGCCAGCTCGGGCACCTCGGGAGATACGCAGTATTTT,CASSGTSGDTQYF
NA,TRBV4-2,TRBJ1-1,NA,TGTGCCAGCAGCCAAGATAGACAGGCGAAGAACACTGAAGCTTTCTTT,CASSQDRQAKNTEAFF
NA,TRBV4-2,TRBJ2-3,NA,TGTGCCAGCAGCCAAACAAAGCTCAGCACAGATACGCAGTATTTT,CASSQTKLSTDTQYF
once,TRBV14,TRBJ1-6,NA,TGTGCCAGCAGCGATAAGCAGGGGAGCCATTCACCCCTCCACTTT,CASSDKQGSHSPLHF
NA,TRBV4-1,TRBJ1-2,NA,TGCGCCAGCAGCCAAGGAGGTACTAACTATGGCTACACCTTC,CASSQGGTNYGYTF
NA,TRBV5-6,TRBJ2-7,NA,TGTGCCAGCAGCTCGTCTATGTTAGGCCTTTACTTC,CASSSSMLGLYF
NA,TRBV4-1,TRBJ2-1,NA,TGCGCCAGCAGCCAAGAGTCGGGGGATGAGCAGTTCTTC,CASSQESGDEQFF
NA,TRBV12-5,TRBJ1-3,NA,TGTGCTAGTGATTCACTGGGAAACACCATATATTTT,CASDSLGNTIYF
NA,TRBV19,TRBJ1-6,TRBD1,TGTGCCAGTAGTATATCCGCAGGGGGGAATTCACCCCTCCACTTT,CASSISAGGNSPLHF
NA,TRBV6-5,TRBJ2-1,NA,TGTGCCAGCAGTTACAGCGAAAATGGTGGCAATGAGCAGTTCTTC,CASSYSENGGNEQFF
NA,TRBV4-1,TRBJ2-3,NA,TGCGCCAGCAGCCAAGAAGGAGGGGGCTCCGATACGCAGTATTTT,CASSQEGGGSDTQYF
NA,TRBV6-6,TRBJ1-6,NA,TGTGCCAGCGCAATACAGGGACAAAATAATTCACCCCTCCACTTT,CASAIQGQNNSPLHF
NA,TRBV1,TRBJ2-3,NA,TGCACCAGCAGCCAACCTCGGGGGAGATTAAGCACAGATACGCAGTATTTT,CTSSQPRGRLSTDTQYF
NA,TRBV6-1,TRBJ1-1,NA,TGTGCCAGCAGTGACCCCGGAAACACTGAAGCTTTCTTT,CASSDPGNTEAFF
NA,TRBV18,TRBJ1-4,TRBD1,TGTGCCAGCTCATTTTCAGGGGGCGATGAAAAACTGTTTTTT,CASSFSGGDEKLFF
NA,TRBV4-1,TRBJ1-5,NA,TGCGCCAGCAGCCAAGAGTCGCATAGCAATCAGCCCCAGCATTTT,CASSQESHSNQPQHF
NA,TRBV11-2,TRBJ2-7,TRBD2,TGTGCCAGCAGCCGCGGGGGGACTAGTCCCGAGCAGTACTTC,CASSRGGTSPEQYF
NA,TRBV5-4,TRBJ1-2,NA,TGTGCCAGCAGCAGGACGGCGACCTACTATGGCTACACCTTC,CASSRTATYYGYTF